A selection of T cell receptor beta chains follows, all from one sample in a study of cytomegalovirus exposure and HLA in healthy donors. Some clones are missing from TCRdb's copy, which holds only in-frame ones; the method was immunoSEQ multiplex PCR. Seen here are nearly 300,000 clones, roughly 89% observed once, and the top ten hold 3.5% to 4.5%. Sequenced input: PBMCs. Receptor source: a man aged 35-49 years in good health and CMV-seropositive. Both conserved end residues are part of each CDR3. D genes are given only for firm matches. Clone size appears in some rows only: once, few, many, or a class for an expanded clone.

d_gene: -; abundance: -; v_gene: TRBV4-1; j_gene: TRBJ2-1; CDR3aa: CASSQDPVNNEQFF; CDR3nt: TGCGCCAGCAGCCAAGATCCAGTAAACAATGAGCAGTTCTTC
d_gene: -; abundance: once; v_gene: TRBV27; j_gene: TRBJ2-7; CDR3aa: CASSFTGLYEQYF; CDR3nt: TGTGCCAGCAGTTTTACAGGGTTGTACGAGCAGTACTTC
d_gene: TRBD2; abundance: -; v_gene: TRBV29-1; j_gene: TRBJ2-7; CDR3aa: CSVEGGSLSYEQYF; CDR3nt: TGCAGCGTTGAGGGCGGGAGTCTCTCCTACGAGCAGTACTTC
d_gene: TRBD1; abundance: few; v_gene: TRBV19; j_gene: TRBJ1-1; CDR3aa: CASSTHARGQTEAFF; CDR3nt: TGTGCCAGTAGTACTCATGCCAGGGGGCAGACTGAAGCTTTCTTT
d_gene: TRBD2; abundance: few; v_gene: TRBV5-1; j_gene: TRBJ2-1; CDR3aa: CASSLLAGEYNEQFF; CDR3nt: TGCGCCAGCAGCTTGTTGGCGGGGGAATACAATGAGCAGTTCTTC
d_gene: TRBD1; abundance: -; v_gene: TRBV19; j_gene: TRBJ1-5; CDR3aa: CASSRQGSNQPQHF; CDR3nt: TGTGCCAGTAGTAGACAGGGTAGCAATCAGCCCCAGCATTTT
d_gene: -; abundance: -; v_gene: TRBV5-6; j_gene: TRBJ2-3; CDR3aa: CASLVSGRGDTQYF; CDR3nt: TGTGCCAGCCTAGTTTCCGGGCGGGGAGATACGCAGTATTTT
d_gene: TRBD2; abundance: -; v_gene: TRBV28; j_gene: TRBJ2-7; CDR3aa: CASSLPGGDLNKQYF; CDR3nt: TGTGCCAGCAGCCTTCCGGGAGGGGACTTAAATAAGCAGTACTTC
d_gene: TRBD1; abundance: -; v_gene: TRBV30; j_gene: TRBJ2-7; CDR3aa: CAWSRGQGAEQYF; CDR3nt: TGTGCCTGGAGCCGGGGACAGGGGGCCGAGCAGTACTTC
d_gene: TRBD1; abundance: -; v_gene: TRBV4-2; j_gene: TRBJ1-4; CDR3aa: CASSQEGGGSEKLFF; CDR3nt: TGTGCCAGCAGCCAAGAAGGAGGGGGCAGTGAAAAACTGTTTTTT
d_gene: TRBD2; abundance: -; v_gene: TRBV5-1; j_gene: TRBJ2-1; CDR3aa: CASSSSTSGDINEQFF; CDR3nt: TGCGCCAGCAGCTCCTCAACTAGCGGGGATATAAATGAGCAGTTCTTC
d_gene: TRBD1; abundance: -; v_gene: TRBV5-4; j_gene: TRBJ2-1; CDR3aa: CASSPKPGQGRDEQFF; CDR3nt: TGTGCCAGCAGCCCCAAGCCGGGACAGGGTCGGGATGAGCAGTTCTTC
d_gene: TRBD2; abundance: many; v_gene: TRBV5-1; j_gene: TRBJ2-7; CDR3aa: CASSQLAGGPNEQYF; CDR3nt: TGCGCCAGCAGCCAACTAGCGGGAGGCCCCAACGAGCAGTACTTC
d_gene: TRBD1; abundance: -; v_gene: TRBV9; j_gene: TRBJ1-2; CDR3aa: CASSEGTGNLYGYTF; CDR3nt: TGTGCCAGCAGCGAAGGGACAGGCAACCTCTATGGCTACACCTTC
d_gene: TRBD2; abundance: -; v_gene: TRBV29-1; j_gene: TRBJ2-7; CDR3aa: CSVELAEISYEQYF; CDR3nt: TGCAGCGTTGAACTAGCGGAAATATCCTACGAGCAGTACTTC
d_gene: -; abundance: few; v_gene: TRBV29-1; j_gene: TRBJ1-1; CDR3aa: CSVPTSGERHTNTEAFF; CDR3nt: TGCAGCGTGCCCACAAGTGGAGAACGGCATACGAACACTGAAGCTTTCTTT
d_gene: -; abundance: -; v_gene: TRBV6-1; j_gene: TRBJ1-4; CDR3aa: CASSEVAGEKLFF; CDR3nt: TGTGCCAGCAGTGAAGTGGCGGGGGAAAAACTGTTTTTT
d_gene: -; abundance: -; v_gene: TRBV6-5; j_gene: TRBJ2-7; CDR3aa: CASRWTESSYEQYF; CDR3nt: TGTGCCAGCAGGTGGACAGAGAGCTCCTACGAGCAGTACTTC
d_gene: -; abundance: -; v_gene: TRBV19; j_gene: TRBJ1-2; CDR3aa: CASRRTDVGYTF; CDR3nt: TGTGCCAGTAGGAGGACAGATGTCGGCTACACCTTC
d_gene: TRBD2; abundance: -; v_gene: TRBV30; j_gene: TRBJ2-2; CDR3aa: CALTSGMNTGELFF; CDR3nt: TGTGCCTTGACTAGCGGGATGAACACCGGGGAGCTGTTTTTT
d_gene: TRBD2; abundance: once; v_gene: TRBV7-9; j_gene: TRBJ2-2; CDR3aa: CASSLVSSGRTGELFF; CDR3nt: TGTGCCAGCAGCTTAGTGTCTAGCGGGAGGACCGGGGAGCTGTTTTTT
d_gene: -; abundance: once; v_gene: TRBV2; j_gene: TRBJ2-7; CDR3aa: CASSEAPLGVVYEQYF; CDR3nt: TGTGCCAGCAGTGAAGCCCCACTAGGTGTGGTCTACGAGCAGTACTTC
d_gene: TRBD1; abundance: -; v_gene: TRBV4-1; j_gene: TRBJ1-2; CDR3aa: CASSQVRTGGGYTF; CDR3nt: TGCGCCAGCAGCCAAGTGAGGACAGGGGGTGGCTACACCTTC
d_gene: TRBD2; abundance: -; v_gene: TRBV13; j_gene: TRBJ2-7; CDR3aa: CASSAPGTSGSYEQYF; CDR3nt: TGTGCCAGCAGCGCCCCCGGGACTAGCGGGAGTTACGAGCAGTACTTC
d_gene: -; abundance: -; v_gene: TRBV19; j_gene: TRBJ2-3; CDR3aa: CASSIIARTDTQYF; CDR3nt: TGTGCCAGTAGTATTATCGCGAGAACAGATACGCAGTATTTT
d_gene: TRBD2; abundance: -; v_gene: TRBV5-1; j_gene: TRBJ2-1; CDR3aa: CASSLVPSGRASDEQFF; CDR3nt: TGCGCCAGCAGCTTGGTTCCTAGCGGGAGGGCCTCAGATGAGCAGTTCTTC
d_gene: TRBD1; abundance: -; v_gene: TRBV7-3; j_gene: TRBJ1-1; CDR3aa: CASSEGQGENTEAFF; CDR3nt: TGTGCCAGCAGCGAGGGACAGGGAGAGAACACTGAAGCTTTCTTT
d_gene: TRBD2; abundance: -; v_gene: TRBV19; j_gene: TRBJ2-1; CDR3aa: CASSPGEREWNEQFF; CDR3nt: TGTGCCAGTAGTCCGGGGGAGCGGGAGTGGAATGAGCAGTTCTTC
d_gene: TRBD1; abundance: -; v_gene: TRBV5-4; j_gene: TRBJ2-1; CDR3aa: CASSLQDREQFF; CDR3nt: TGTGCCAGCAGCCTTCAGGACAGGGAGCAGTTCTTC
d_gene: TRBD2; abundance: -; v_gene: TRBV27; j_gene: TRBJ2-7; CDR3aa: CASRDGLADLYEQYF; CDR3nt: TGTGCCAGCAGAGATGGACTAGCGGACCTCTACGAGCAGTACTTC
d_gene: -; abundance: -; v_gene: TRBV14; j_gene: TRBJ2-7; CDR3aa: CASSHSTALLFSYEQYF; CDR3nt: TGTGCCAGCAGCCACTCTACCGCTCTACTTTTCTCCTACGAGCAGTACTTC
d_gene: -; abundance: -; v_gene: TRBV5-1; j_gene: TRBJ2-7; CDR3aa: CASSLYGETYEQYF; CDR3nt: TGCGCCAGCAGCTTGTACGGGGAGACCTACGAGCAGTACTTC
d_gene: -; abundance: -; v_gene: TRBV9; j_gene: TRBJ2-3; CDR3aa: CASSAHGETDTQYF; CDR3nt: TGTGCCAGCAGCGCCCATGGGGAGACAGATACGCAGTATTTT
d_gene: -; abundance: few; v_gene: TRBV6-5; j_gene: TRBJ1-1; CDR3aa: CASSYHRENTEAFF; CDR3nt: TGTGCCAGCAGTTACCACAGGGAGAACACTGAAGCTTTCTTT
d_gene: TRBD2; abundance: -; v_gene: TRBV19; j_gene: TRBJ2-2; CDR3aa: CASSILHGLAGNTGELFF; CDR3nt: TGTGCCAGTAGTATACTACACGGACTAGCGGGGAACACCGGGGAGCTGTTTTTT
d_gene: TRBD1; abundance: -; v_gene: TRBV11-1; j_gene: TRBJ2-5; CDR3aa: CASSPFGRGQGKTQYF; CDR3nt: TGTGCCAGCAGCCCCTTCGGGAGGGGACAGGGGAAGACCCAGTACTTC
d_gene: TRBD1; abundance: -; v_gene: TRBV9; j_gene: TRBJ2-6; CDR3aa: CASSVQGAGANVLTF; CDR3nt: TGTGCCAGCAGCGTCCAGGGGGCTGGGGCCAACGTCCTGACTTTC
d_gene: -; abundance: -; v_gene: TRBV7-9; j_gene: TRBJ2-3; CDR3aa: CASSLTGIPTDTQYF; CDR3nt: TGTGCCAGCAGCTTAACAGGGATCCCCACAGATACGCAGTATTTT
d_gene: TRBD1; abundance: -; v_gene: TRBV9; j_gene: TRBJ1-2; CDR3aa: CASSPRTGTAGYTF; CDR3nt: TGTGCCAGCAGCCCTAGGACAGGGACGGCGGGCTACACCTTC
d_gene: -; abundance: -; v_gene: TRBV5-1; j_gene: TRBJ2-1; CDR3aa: CASSLVVVNEQFF; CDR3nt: TGCGCCAGCAGCTTGGTCGTAGTCAATGAGCAGTTCTTC
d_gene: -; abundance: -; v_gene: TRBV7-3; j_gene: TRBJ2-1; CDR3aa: CASSLVLASDEQFF; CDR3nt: TGTGCCAGCAGCTTAGTACTAGCAAGCGATGAGCAGTTCTTC